This record concerns one T cell receptor beta chain sequence. The data were obtained in a study of technical replicates of blood from a handful of donors. From germline, CDR1 is LNHDA and CDR2 SQIVND (reference sequence). The CDR3 is made up of 15 amino acids. Unmatched junction bases numbered 3, after V lost 8 bases and J lost 0 bases. The method was immunoSEQ multiplex PCR; TCRdb's version includes in-frame clones alone and lacks a portion of them. The sample consists of over 65,000 clones, approximately 93% of them appearing once. The sample taken for sequencing was T cells isolated from PBMCs. This clonotype was sampled from a human donor in good health. The chain recombines TRBV19 with TRBJ2-1; 11 bases fit TRBD2. CDR3 residues: CASGTSGTSYNEQFF. DNA of the CDR3: TGTGCCAGTGGGACTAGCGGAACCTCCTACAATGAGCAGTTCTTC.